Listed below are T cell receptor beta chains from one sample, sequenced in a study of blood T cell repertoires in COVID-19. Assay: immunoSEQ multiplex PCR; the TCRdb copy retains only in-frame clones and omits some. The repertoire holds over 60,000 clones, with around nine tenths as singletons. Sequencing was done on a sample of peripheral blood. These receptors were taken from a woman aged 80 or over with active or convalescent COVID-19. CDR3s include the opening cysteine and the closing phenylalanine or tryptophan. Fields, in order: D gene, clone size, V gene, J gene, CDR3 protein, CDR3 DNA. The D gene is left open where the match is weak. Only some rows state a clone size, as once, few, many or a class for expanded clones.

TRBD1	NA	TRBV7-3	TRBJ1-3	CASSLDRAPGNTIYF	TGTGCCAGCAGCTTAGACAGGGCGCCCGGAAACACCATATATTTT
TRBD1	NA	TRBV6-6	TRBJ2-6	CASSRGTGGSGANVLTF	TGTGCCAGCAGCCGAGGGACAGGGGGCTCCGGGGCCAACGTCCTGACTTTC
NA	NA	TRBV29-1	TRBJ1-1	CSVEADSKEAFF	TGCAGCGTTGAAGCGGACAGCAAAGAAGCTTTCTTT
NA	NA	TRBV4-1	TRBJ1-2	CASSQDIGSYGYTF	TGCGCCAGCAGCCAAGATATCGGGAGTTATGGCTACACCTTC
NA	NA	TRBV5-4	TRBJ1-4	CASSFQGITNEKLFF	TGTGCCAGCAGCTTCCAGGGGATTACTAATGAAAAACTGTTTTTT
NA	NA	TRBV3-1/TRBV3-2	TRBJ2-6	CASSPTTTILSGANVLTF	TGTGCCAGCAGTCCCACGACGACAATTTTGTCTGGGGCCAACGTCCTGACTTTC
NA	NA	TRBV7-2	TRBJ1-4	CASSLRTIAGEKLFF	TGTGCCAGCAGCTTACGGACTATTGCCGGGGAAAAACTGTTTTTT
TRBD1	NA	TRBV28	TRBJ1-5	CASRPGTGGNQPQHF	TGTGCCAGCAGACCCGGGACAGGGGGCAATCAGCCCCAGCATTTT
TRBD1	NA	TRBV11-3	TRBJ1-6	CASSLIRDRARSSYNSPLHF	TGTGCCAGCAGCTTAATCCGGGACAGGGCGAGGAGCTCCTATAATTCACCCCTCCACTTT
NA	NA	TRBV5-1	TRBJ2-5	CASSEDSETQYF	TGCGCCAGCAGCGAGGACAGCGAGACCCAGTACTTC
NA	NA	TRBV28	TRBJ1-1	CASRRLNLNTEAFF	TGTGCCAGCAGGAGACTGAACTTGAACACTGAAGCTTTCTTT
NA	once	TRBV27	TRBJ1-5	CASSPGLANQPQHF	TGTGCCAGCAGTCCTGGTTTGGCCAATCAGCCCCAGCATTTT
NA	NA	TRBV7-2	TRBJ1-4	CASSPATNEKLFF	TGTGCCAGCAGCCCCGCAACTAATGAAAAACTGTTTTTT
TRBD1	NA	TRBV7-9	TRBJ2-7	CASTGTGNEQYF	TGTGCCAGCACCGGGACAGGTAACGAGCAGTACTTC
TRBD1	few	TRBV5-1	TRBJ2-4	CASSGLGGSKNIQYF	TGCGCCAGCAGCGGCCTAGGGGGCTCCAAAAACATTCAGTACTTC
NA	once	TRBV2	TRBJ2-5	CASSDVGGPQETQYF	TGTGCCAGCAGTGACGTTGGCGGGCCTCAAGAGACCCAGTACTTC
NA	once	TRBV4-3	TRBJ2-3	CASSQDWGSSQYF	TGCGCCAGCAGCCAAGATTGGGGCTCGTCGCAGTATTTT
NA	NA	TRBV6-2/TRBV6-3	TRBJ1-1	CASSYRGNTEAFF	TGTGCCAGCAGTTACCGGGGGAACACTGAAGCTTTCTTT
TRBD1	NA	TRBV10-3	TRBJ1-4	CAISATGGREKLFF	TGTGCCATCAGCGCTACAGGGGGACGGGAAAAACTGTTTTTT
NA	NA	TRBV28	TRBJ1-2	CASSSEAGYTF	TGTGCCAGCAGTAGCGAGGCTGGCTACACCTTC
TRBD1	NA	TRBV7-2	TRBJ1-5	CASSFRGQGVNSNQPQHF	TGTGCCAGCAGCTTCCGGGGACAGGGGGTTAATAGCAATCAGCCCCAGCATTTT
NA	once	TRBV6-5	TRBJ2-3	CASRIQDTRTDTQYF	TGTGCCAGCAGGATACAGGACACCCGCACAGATACGCAGTATTTT
TRBD1	NA	TRBV27	TRBJ1-2	CASSPRGQFYGYTF	TGTGCCAGCAGTCCTCGGGGACAGTTCTATGGCTACACCTTC